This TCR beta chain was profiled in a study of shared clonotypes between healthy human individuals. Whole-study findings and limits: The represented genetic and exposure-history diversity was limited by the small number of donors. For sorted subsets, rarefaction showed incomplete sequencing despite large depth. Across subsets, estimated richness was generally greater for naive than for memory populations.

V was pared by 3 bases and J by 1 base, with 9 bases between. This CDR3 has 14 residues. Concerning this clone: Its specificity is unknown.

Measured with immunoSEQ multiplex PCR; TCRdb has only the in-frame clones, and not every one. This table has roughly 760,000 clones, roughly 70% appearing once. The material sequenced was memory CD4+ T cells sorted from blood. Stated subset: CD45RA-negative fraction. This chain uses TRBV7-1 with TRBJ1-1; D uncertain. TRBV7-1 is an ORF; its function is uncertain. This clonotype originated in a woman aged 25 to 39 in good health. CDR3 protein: CASSSRTWNTEAFF. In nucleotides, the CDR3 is TGTGCCAGCAGCTCCCGGACTTGGAACACTGAAGCTTTCTTT.